Below are 31 T cell receptor beta chains sequenced from a single sample in a study of blood T cells in healthy people across ages. A sample-barcoded 5' primer and a J-beta primer mix were used in a second PCR of about 7 to 12 cycles. TCRdb reprocessed the 5' RACE reads with MiXCR, giving one entry per CDR3 protein. The sample lists 650,000 to 900,000 distinct CDR3 sequences, around two thirds occurring once. What was sequenced was blood. The receptors stem from a man aged 25 to 40 in good health.

This chain joins TRBV9 and TRBJ2-1; D is ambiguous. The CDR3 sequence is 15 residues long. V shed 0 bases and J shed 9 bases, with 16 bases lying between them. Germline lookup yields CDR1 SGDLS and CDR2 YYNGEE. The CDR3 bases are TGTGCCAGCAGCGTAGCTAGTTTTGGTTTCCCTGAGCAGTTCTTC. Its protein is CASSVASFGFPEQFF.

The V call is TRBV9, the J call TRBJ2-5; D could derive from TRBD1 or TRBD2 (5 bases each). Germline V gene lookup returns CDR1 SGDLS and CDR2 YYNGEE. V dropped 0 bases and J dropped 6 bases, with 18 bases sitting between them. The CDR3 totals 16 residues. The CDR3 here is CASSVEPAAGDQTQYF. The CDR3 nucleotides are TGTGCCAGCAGCGTAGAACCAGCCGCCGGGGACCAGACCCAGTACTTC. Full variable domain (remainder filled in from reference TRBV9 and TRBJ2-5): DSGVTQTPKHLITATGQRVTLRCSPRSGDLSVYWYQQSLDQGLQFLIQYYNGEERAKGNILERFSAQQFPDLHSELNLSSLELGDSALYFCASSVEPAAGDQTQYFGPGTRLLVL.

This clonotype has just one count. The V and J genes are TRBV7-2 and TRBJ2-1; D is unresolved. This CDR3 spans 15 amino acids. Per the germline V gene, CDR1 is SGHTA and CDR2 is FQGNSA. V was trimmed by 7 bases and J by 3 bases, leaving 16 bases between them. CDR3 DNA sequence: TGTGCCAGCACCACCAGTCCCAGTGGCTACAATGAGCAGTTCTTC. Its protein is CASTTSPSGYNEQFF. The complete variable domain, with remaining parts taken from reference TRBV7-2 and TRBJ2-1, reads GAGVSQSPSNKVTEKGKDVELRCDPISGHTALYWYRQSLGQGLEFLIYFQGNSAPDKSGLPSDRFSAERTGGSVSTLTIQRTQQEDSAVYLCASTTSPSGYNEQFFGPGTRLTVL.

The genes are TRBV6-5 and TRBJ2-7; 10 bases match TRBD1. Trimming cost V 0 bases and J 6 bases; bases outside gene matches: 5. This CDR3 spans 15 amino acids. Germline-derived CDR1 and CDR2 are MNHEY and SVGAGI. CDR3: CASSYSGTGDLEQYF. CDR3 coding DNA: TGTGCCAGCAGTTACTCGGGGACAGGGGATCTCGAGCAGTACTTC.

The gene calls are TRBV12-3 or TRBV12-4 and TRBJ1-2, with D unclear. This CDR3 spans 14 amino acids. The ends were cut back, 6 bases at V and 6 bases at J, with 17 bases in the middle. CDR3 protein: CASSSWARMHGYTF. CDR3 bases: TGTGCCAGCAGCTCCTGGGCCCGGATGCATGGCTACACCTTC.

The chain links TRBV2 to TRBJ2-4; no clear D gene. The J call may be incorrect, as the DNA end agrees better with TRBJ2-7. The length of the CDR3 is 13 residues. Germline lookup yields CDR1 SNHLY and CDR2 FYNNEI. The DNA for the CDR3 is TGTGCCAGCAGGGAATCCTCCCCCGGCGAGCAGTACTTC. As protein: CASRESSPGEQYF.

The chain links TRBV4-3 to TRBJ2-5, with TRBD2 matching over 8 bases. TRBJ2-7 explains the end of the DNA better; the J call may be wrong. The germline V gene has CDR1 LGHNA and CDR2 YSLEER. The length of the CDR3 is 17 residues. The CDR3 is CASSQEPLAGANYEQYF. The CDR3 region has the DNA TGCGCCAGCAGCCAAGAGCCGCTAGCGGGTGCAAACTACGAGCAGTACTTC.

The chain has TRBV7-3 and TRBJ2-5; 7 positions match TRBD2. Near its end, the DNA agrees better with TRBJ2-7, so the J call may be wrong. Germline CDR1 reads SGHTA; CDR2 reads FQGTGA. There are 14 residues in the CDR3. The CDR3 protein is CASSLRGGASEQYF. The DNA for the CDR3 is TGTGCCAGCAGCTTAAGGGGAGGGGCCTCCGAGCAGTACTTC.

CDR3: CSVGAQGNQPQHF. The CDR3 coding sequence is TGCAGCGTTGGGGCCCAGGGGAATCAGCCCCAGCATTTT. The chain uses TRBV29-1 and TRBJ1-5; a weak D match, TRBD1 (6 bases). The CDR3 consists of 13 residues. V lost 4 bases and J 4 bases, leaving 11 bases between the germline ends. Germline CDR1 reads SQVTM; CDR2 reads ANQGSEA.

The chain carries TRBV9 and TRBJ1-1, with D possibly being TRBD1 (5 bases). Germline CDR1 SGDLS, CDR2 YYNGEE. Trimming took off 3 bases at V and 8 bases at J, with 14 bases between the two ends. The length of the CDR3 is 13 residues. The CDR3 DNA reads as TGTGCCAGCAGCGGCGAGGCGGGGCGGGAAGCTTTCTTT. Encoded protein: CASSGEAGREAFF.

This clonotype was recorded a few times. The V call is TRBV25-1, the J call TRBJ1-1, with D uncertain. Deletions cut 8 bases from V and 4 bases from J, with 14 bases between. This CDR3 has 13 residues. Germline lookup yields CDR1 MGHDK and CDR2 SYGVNS. Written as DNA, the CDR3 is TGTGCCAGCGGAAGCGGCGGGCCCACTGAAGCTTTCTTT. Residues: CASGSGGPTEAFF.

This chain links TRBV5-1 with TRBJ1-1, with D perhaps matching TRBD1 (5 bases). Per germline, CDR1 SGHRS and CDR2 YFSETQ. V shed 0 bases and J shed 5 bases, with 11 bases lying between them. The CDR3 spans 14 residues. CDR3 amino acids: CASSLEGRGTEAFF. The CDR3 DNA reads TGCGCCAGCAGCTTGGAAGGTAGGGGAACTGAAGCTTTCTTT. The complete variable domain, with remaining parts taken from reference TRBV5-1 and TRBJ1-1, reads KAGVTQTPRYLIKTRGQQVTLSCSPISGHRSVSWYQQTPGQGLQFLFEYFSETQRNKGNFPGRFSGRQFSNSRSEMNVSTLELGDSALYLCASSLEGRGTEAFFGQGTRLTVV.

The chain joins TRBV28 to TRBJ2-7; D is ambiguous. Per the germline V gene, CDR1 is MDHEN and CDR2 is SYDVKM. V shed 8 bases and J shed 3 bases, with 17 bases lying between them. The CDR3 sequence is 14 residues long. The CDR3 region is CASRLSEFVYEQYF. DNA of the CDR3: TGTGCCAGCCGACTCTCGGAGTTTGTCTACGAGCAGTACTTC. Supplemented by reference TRBV28 and TRBJ2-7, the full variable domain reads DVKVTQSSRYLVKRTGEKVFLECVQDMDHENMFWYRQDPGLGLRLIYFSYDVKMKEKGDIPEGYSVSREKKERFSLILESASTNQTSMYLCASRLSEFVYEQYFGPGTRLTVT.

This clonotype was recorded once. This chain uses TRBV29-1 with TRBJ2-7; 9 positions match TRBD1. Germline CDR1 SQVTM, CDR2 ANQGSEA. With V trimmed by 6 bases and J by 3 bases, 9 bases remained unmatched. This CDR3 comprises 14 residues. The CDR3 nucleotides read TGCAGCGTACTTGGCGGGACAGGGTACTACGAGCAGTACTTC. Translating it yields CSVLGGTGYYEQYF.

This clonotype was seen a few times. V and J are TRBV21-1 and TRBJ1-2; TRBD1 is the table's D call and was not checked against the DNA. TRBV21-1 is a documented pseudogene. This CDR3 contains 19 residues. The CDR3 DNA is TGTGCCAGCAGCAAAGCAAGCCGCAGGACAGGGGTAGCTAACTATGGCTACACCTTC. Amino acids: CASSKASRRTGVANYGYTF.

The chain carries TRBV5-5 and TRBJ2-3; unclear D gene. Trimming left V 0 bases short and J 3 bases short, with 11 bases between. Per germline, CDR1 SGHKS and CDR2 YYEKEE (reference sequence). The CDR3 loop spans 15 amino acids. The CDR3 DNA reads as TGTGCCAGCAGCTTGGATTCGGACCGGACAGATACGCAGTATTTT. Translated: CASSLDSDRTDTQYF. Variable domain in full (rest from reference TRBV5-5 and TRBJ2-3): DAGVTQSPTHLIKTRGQQVTLRCSPISGHKSVSWYQQVLGQGPQFIFQYYEKEERGRGNFPDRFSARQFPNYSSELNVNALLLGDSALYLCASSLDSDRTDTQYFGPGTRLTVL.

CDR3 sequence reads: CATSRDLGADGYTF. The CDR3, as DNA: TGTGCCACCAGCAGAGATCTAGGGGCGGATGGCTACACCTTC. V usage is TRBV15 and J usage is TRBJ1-2; D is possibly TRBD1 (5 bases). Trimming stripped 0 bases from V and 6 bases from J, with 11 bases between. CDR1 and CDR2 (germline): LNHNV, YYDKDF (reference sequence). The CDR3 is made up of 14 amino acids.

The V gene is TRBV5-1, the J gene TRBJ1-1; D perhaps matches TRBD1 (5 bases). CDR1 and CDR2 (germline): SGHRS, YFSETQ. The CDR3 covers 13 residues. V lost 5 bases, J lost 0 bases, and 8 bases lay in between. CDR3 loop: CASRQALNTEAFF. The CDR3 DNA reads as TGCGCCAGCAGACAGGCGCTGAACACTGAAGCTTTCTTT.

V and J are TRBV7-2 and TRBJ2-3, with 8 bases aligning to TRBD2. J was trimmed by 2 bases and V by 4 bases; bases with no gene match: 5. The germline CDR1 and CDR2 sequences are SGHTA and FQGNSA. The CDR3 length is 15 residues. The CDR3 sequence is CASSSGGGITDTQYF. In DNA form, the CDR3 reads TGTGCCAGCAGCTCCGGGGGGGGAATCACAGATACGCAGTATTTT.

This CDR3 reads CASSYRGINQPQHF. The CDR3 bases are TGTGCCAGCAGTTATCGAGGCATCAATCAGCCCCAGCATTTT. The rearrangement uses TRBV6-6 and TRBJ1-5; D is unclear. Germline CDR1 MNHNY, CDR2 SVGAGI (reference sequence). V gave up 3 bases and J gave up 3 bases, with 9 bases separating them. The CDR3 runs 14 residues.

This clonotype was detected a few times. This sequence joins TRBV12-3 or TRBV12-4 and TRBJ2-7; 7 positions agree with TRBD2. The CDR3 has 16 amino acids. The V and J ends lost 5 bases and 2 bases, in that order; junction bases with no gene match: 12. DNA of the CDR3: TGTGCCAGCAGTGATACTGCGGGGGAGAACCCCTACGAGCAGTACTTC. This sequence encodes CASSDTAGENPYEQYF.

About this clonotype itself: A read error may account for a junction end that differs from germline. The chain combines TRBV6-4 with TRBJ2-1, with TRBD2 as a possible D gene (5 bases). The CDR3 is made up of 14 amino acids. In germline, CDR1 is MRHNA, CDR2 SNTAGT. CDR3 loop: CASRASGFLNEQFF. For the CDR3, the DNA is TGTGCCAGCAGGGCGTCGGGGTTTTTAAATGAGCAGTTTTTC.

The chain is built from TRBV12-3 or TRBV12-4 and TRBJ1-6, with 7 bases that match TRBD1. V lost 6 bases and J lost 6; bases outside the gene matches: 8. The CDR3 totals 15 residues. CDR3 coding DNA: TGTGCCAGCAGCCTAAGACAGGGTCGTAATTCACCCCTCCACTTT. Translation: CASSLRQGRNSPLHF.

The chain recombines TRBV5-1 with TRBJ1-5, with 7 nucleotides matching TRBD1. This CDR3 comprises 17 residues. CDR1 and CDR2 (germline): SGHRS, YFSETQ. With 8 bases clipped from V and 4 bases from J, the junction kept 18 bases outside the gene matches. The CDR3 loop is CARARQGRHGGNQPQHF. CDR3 nucleotide sequence: TGCGCCAGGGCTAGACAGGGCCGCCATGGTGGGAATCAGCCCCAGCATTTT. Filled out from reference TRBV5-1 and TRBJ1-5, the complete variable domain reads KAGVTQTPRYLIKTRGQQVTLSCSPISGHRSVSWYQQTPGQGLQFLFEYFSETQRNKGNFPGRFSGRQFSNSRSEMNVSTLELGDSALYLCARARQGRHGGNQPQHFGDGTRLSIL.

The rearrangement links TRBV20-1 to TRBJ2-1; D gene ambiguous. The length of the CDR3 is 11 residues. The germline V and J ends were trimmed by 5 bases and 2 bases, with 4 bases remaining between them. Germline loops: CDR1 DFQATT, CDR2 SNEGSKA (reference sequence). CDR3 protein: CSARTYNEQFF. The CDR3 nucleotides read TGCAGTGCTCGAACCTACAATGAGCAGTTCTTC.

In regard to this clonotype: Germline is not matched at one junction end, which may reflect a read error. The rearrangement links TRBV12-3 or TRBV12-4 to TRBJ1-2; possibly TRBD1 for D (6 bases). The CDR3 is 15 residues long. The CDR3 loop reads CASSQGTSLIYDYTF. DNA of the CDR3: TGTGCCAGCAGTCAGGGGACCTCCTTGATCTATGACTACACCTTC.

This clonotype was picked up a small number of times. This chain links TRBV7-2 with TRBJ2-3; possible D gene TRBD1, 6 bases. Germline CDR1 SGHTA, CDR2 FQGNSA. The CDR3 length is 15 residues. Trimming cost V 5 bases and J 5 bases, with 17 bases left between them. The CDR3 is CASSPRQVLKDTQYF. The CDR3 DNA reads TGTGCCAGCAGCCCCCGACAGGTTTTGAAAGATACGCAGTATTTT.

The V call is TRBV20-1, the J call TRBJ1-2, with D possibly TRBD1 on 6 matching bases. Germline CDR1 is DFQATT and CDR2 is SNEGSKA (reference sequence). The CDR3 has 15 amino acids. Trimming cost V 0 bases and J 4 bases, with 15 bases left between them. Here the CDR3 DNA reads TGCAGTGCTAGAGATCTGGGGGGGGCCCCCTATGGCTACACCTTC. This encodes CSARDLGGAPYGYTF.

To note about this clonotype: A read error may be the cause here, since a much bigger clone is one base away. The rearrangement links TRBV28 to TRBJ2-7, with 9 bases lining up with TRBD1. Germline CDR1 reads MDHEN; CDR2 reads SYDVKM. This CDR3 spans 13 amino acids. The CDR3 loop reads CAGSSGQGYEQYF. Here the CDR3 DNA reads TGTGCCGGCAGCTCGGGACAGGGCTACGAGCAGTACTTC. Looking up the rest from reference TRBV28 and TRBJ2-7 gives the full variable domain: DVKVTQSSRYLVKRTGEKVFLECVQDMDHENMFWYRQDPGLGLRLIYFSYDVKMKEKGDIPEGYSVSREKKERFSLILESASTNQTSMYLCAGSSGQGYEQYFGPGTRLTVT.

V is TRBV5-6 and J is TRBJ2-1; 7 nucleotides agree with TRBD1. Per germline, CDR1 SGHDT and CDR2 YYEEEE. Trimming at V came to 0 bases and at J to 6 bases, leaving 9 bases not matched to a gene. This CDR3 comprises 16 residues. The CDR3 bases are TGTGCCAGCAGCTTGGGGACAGGCCTAGGGGTCAATGAGCAGTTCTTC. Translation gives CASSLGTGLGVNEQFF.

The V gene is TRBV14, the J gene TRBJ2-3; TRBD1 or TRBD2 may be the D gene (6 bases each). The CDR3 is 14 residues long. The V gene lost 3 bases and the J gene lost 4 bases, with 11 bases spanning the gap. CDR1 and CDR2 from the germline V gene are SGHDN and FVKESK. CDR3 coding DNA: TGTGCCAGCAGCCATCATAGGGGGGCAGATACGCAGTATTTT. Protein sequence: CASSHHRGADTQYF.